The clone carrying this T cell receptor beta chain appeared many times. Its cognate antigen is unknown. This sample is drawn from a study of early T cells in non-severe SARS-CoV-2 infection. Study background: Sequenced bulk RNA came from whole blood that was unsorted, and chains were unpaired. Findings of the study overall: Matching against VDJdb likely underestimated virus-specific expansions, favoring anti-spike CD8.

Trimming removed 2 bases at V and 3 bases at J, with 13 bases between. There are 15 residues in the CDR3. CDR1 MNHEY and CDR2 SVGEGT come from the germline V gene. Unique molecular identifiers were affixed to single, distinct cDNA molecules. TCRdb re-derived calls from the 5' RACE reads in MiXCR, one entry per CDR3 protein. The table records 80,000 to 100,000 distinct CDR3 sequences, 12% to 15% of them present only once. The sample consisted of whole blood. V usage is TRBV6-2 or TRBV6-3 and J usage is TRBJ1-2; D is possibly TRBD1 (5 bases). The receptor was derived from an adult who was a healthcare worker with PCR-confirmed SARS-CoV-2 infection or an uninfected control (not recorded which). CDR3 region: CASSYPEGLYYGYTF. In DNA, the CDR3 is TGTGCCAGCAGTTACCCGGAGGGGCTTTACTATGGCTACACCTTC.